One and the same sample provided the 18 T cell receptor beta chains below, sequenced in a study of blood T cell repertoires in COVID-19 (TCRdb year 2020). Library creation used the immunoSEQ multiplex PCR assay. Entries here come from immuneACCESS through TCRdb and include only in-frame sequences with V and J called. Some clones fail to appear in such tables; in the studies checked, an unresolved V gene covers under half of the shortfall, and the cause of the remainder is unknown. The sample table contains fewer than 200,000 clones; only one count was recorded for around 77% of them. The top ten clones comprise around 7% of the sample. Sample: peripheral blood. These receptors originate from a man in his 70s with active or convalescent COVID-19.

At least ten counts were recorded for this clone. This sequence joins TRBV7-8 and TRBJ1-1, with D unresolved. Germline loops: CDR1 SGHVS, CDR2 FQNEAQ. CDR3 size: 12 residues. The germline V and J ends were trimmed by 6 bases and 4 bases, with 9 bases remaining between them. This chain's CDR3 is CASRTGSTEAFF. DNA for the CDR3: TGTGCCAGCAGGACGGGGAGCACTGAAGCTTTCTTT.

The chain uses TRBV30 and TRBJ1-2; a weak D match, TRBD1 (6 bases). V gave up 0 bases and J gave up 7 bases, with 21 bases separating them. CDR3 length: 16 residues. Germline assignment: CDR1 GTSNPN and CDR2 SVGIG (reference sequence). Here the CDR3 reads CAWSVRAGGGEVGYTF. CDR3 DNA: TGTGCCTGGAGTGTACGGGCTGGAGGGGGGGAGGTTGGCTACACCTTC.

This clone was counted a few times. This chain links TRBV6-5 with TRBJ2-5; 11 bases align to TRBD1. The CDR3 loop spans 15 amino acids. J lost 4 bases, V lost 6 bases, and 7 bases had no gene match. The germline V gene encodes CDR1 MNHEY and CDR2 SVGAGI. CDR3 in amino acids: CASREDRGRRETQYF. CDR3 sequence (DNA): TGTGCCAGCAGGGAGGACAGGGGGCGGCGAGAGACCCAGTACTTC.

CDR3 bases: TGCGCCAGCAGCCAGGGACTAGCGGGAGGCTCCAGTGCCTACAATGAGCAGTTCTTC. This translates into CASSQGLAGGSSAYNEQFF. The V call is TRBV5-1, the J call TRBJ2-1; 15 bases are a match to TRBD2. J lost 2 bases, V lost 4 bases, and 10 bases had no gene match. The CDR3 consists of 19 residues. The germline gives CDR1 SGHRS, CDR2 YFSETQ. Together with reference TRBV5-1 and TRBJ2-1, the CDR3 gives the full variable domain: KAGVTQTPRYLIKTRGQQVTLSCSPISGHRSVSWYQQTPGQGLQFLFEYFSETQRNKGNFPGRFSGRQFSNSRSEMNVSTLELGDSALYLCASSQGLAGGSSAYNEQFFGPGTRLTVL.

The genes are TRBV11-2 and TRBJ2-7; 7 bases agree with TRBD1. V gave up 5 bases and J gave up 6 bases; unmatched junction bases: 1. Germline assignment: CDR1 SGHAT and CDR2 FQNNGV. The CDR3 consists of 11 residues. In nucleotides, the CDR3 is TGTGCCAGCAGCGACAGGGCCGAGCAGTACTTC. Its protein product is CASSDRAEQYF.

V is TRBV29-1 and J is TRBJ1-1; the match to TRBD1 covers 8 bases. Germline V CDR1 and CDR2: SQVTM, ANQGSEA. The length of the CDR3 is 13 residues. V lost 5 bases to trimming and J lost 3 bases; unmatched junction nucleotides: 5. The CDR3 loop is CSVHQGADTEAFF. The DNA for the CDR3 is TGCAGCGTTCACCAGGGGGCCGACACTGAAGCTTTCTTT.

The chain uses TRBV25-1 and TRBJ1-1; D is unresolved. Germline V gene data show CDR1 as MGHDK and CDR2 as SYGVNS. Trimming shortened V by 8 bases and J by 7 bases, and 11 bases separated the two germline ends. The CDR3 extends over 11 amino acids. The CDR3 region has the DNA TGTGCCAGCCGAGGGAGGGATGAAGCTTTCTTT. It yields the protein CASRGRDEAFF.

Regarding this clone: One junction end disagrees with the germline gene, perhaps due to a read error. J is TRBJ2-3 and V is TRBV6-6; 9 bases agree with TRBD1. In germline, CDR1 is MNHNY, CDR2 SVGAGI (reference sequence). This CDR3 region has 14 residues. The CDR3 DNA reads as TGTGCCAGCACTTACACAGGGGGCGGGGATACGCAGTATTTT. Translating gives CASTYTGGGDTQYF.

The chain couples TRBV20-1 to TRBJ2-3; the D gene is possibly TRBD1 (6 bases). Germline values: CDR1 DFQATT, CDR2 SNEGSKA (reference sequence). The CDR3 extends over 11 amino acids. The V and J ends lost 4 bases and 6 bases respectively, with 8 bases between them. The CDR3 sequence: CSAKQGDTQYF. The CDR3 region has the DNA TGCAGTGCTAAGCAGGGGGATACGCAGTATTTT.

V usage is TRBV20-1 and J usage is TRBJ1-5; D is ambiguous. From germline, CDR1 is DFQATT and CDR2 SNEGSKA (reference sequence). Deletions cut 3 bases from V and 6 bases from J, with 9 bases between. This CDR3 has 12 residues. DNA of the CDR3: TGCAGTGCTAGTTCGGGTGGTCAGCCCCAGCATTTT. Translating gives CSASSGGQPQHF.

The rearrangement joins TRBV18 to TRBJ2-5, with D possibly being TRBD1 (5 bases). CDR1 and CDR2 (germline): KGHSH, LQKENI. The CDR3 runs 15 residues. Deletions cut 1 base from V and 2 bases from J, with 11 bases between. CDR3 amino acids: CASSPLDRMQETQYF. DNA of the CDR3: TGTGCCAGCTCACCACTCGACAGAATGCAAGAGACCCAGTACTTC.

This clone was observed a few times. The rearrangement joins TRBV4-3 to TRBJ1-2, with D tentatively TRBD1 (6 bases). Germline V gene lookup returns CDR1 LGHNA and CDR2 YSLEER. CDR3 length equals 15 residues. Trimming took off 4 bases at V and 2 bases at J, with 14 bases between the two ends. CDR3 in amino acids: CASSLETGFNYGYTF. CDR3 DNA: TGCGCCAGCAGCCTGGAGACAGGATTCAACTATGGCTACACCTTC.

The gene calls are TRBV19 and TRBJ2-1; possibly TRBD1 for D (6 bases). CDR1 is LNHDA and CDR2 is SQIVND in the germline V gene (reference sequence). CDR3 size: 13 residues. The V end lost 5 bases, the J end lost 5 bases, and 10 bases lay between the germline ends. The CDR3 DNA is TGTGCCAGTAGTCTCGGACAGAACAATGAGCAGTTCTTC. This codes for CASSLGQNNEQFF. Full variable domain (outside the CDR3, taken from reference TRBV19 and TRBJ2-1): DGGITQSPKYLFRKEGQNVTLSCEQNLNHDAMYWYRQDPGQGLRLIYYSQIVNDFQKGDIAEGYSVSREKKESFPLTVTSAQKNPTAFYLCASSLGQNNEQFFGPGTRLTVL.

The chain carries TRBV6-5 and TRBJ1-2; weak D call: TRBD1 (5 bases). Trimming removed 7 bases from V and 2 bases from J, with 14 bases in between. Per the germline V gene, CDR1 is MNHEY and CDR2 is SVGAGI. The CDR3 runs 14 residues. In nucleotides, the CDR3 is TGTGCCAGCACCCAGTGGGGGGGAAACTATGGCTACACCTTC. Translation gives CASTQWGGNYGYTF.

This clone was picked up one time. The rearrangement joins TRBV20-1 to TRBJ1-1; D is undetermined. Trimming cost V 1 base and J 7 bases, with 7 bases left between them. Germline assignment: CDR1 DFQATT and CDR2 SNEGSKA (reference sequence). The CDR3 covers 11 residues. The DNA for the CDR3 is TGCAGTGCTAGAGGGCAGCGTGAAGCTTTCTTT. Amino acid sequence: CSARGQREAFF.

In its sample, this clone was seen a few times. V gene TRBV27 combines with J gene TRBJ1-1; weak D call: TRBD1 (6 bases). CDR3 length equals 14 residues. Germline lookup yields CDR1 MNHEY and CDR2 SMNVEV (reference sequence). Trimming shortened V by 1 base and J by 1 base, and 7 bases separated the two germline ends. CDR3 nucleotide sequence: TGTGCCAGCAGTTTATACAGGGCGAACACTGAAGCTTTCTTT. It translates to CASSLYRANTEAFF.

The chain recombines TRBV19 with TRBJ1-1, with D maybe TRBD1 (5 bases). V was trimmed by 5 bases and J by 10 bases, leaving 14 bases between them. Per the germline V gene, CDR1 is LNHDA and CDR2 is SQIVND (reference sequence). This CDR3 has 12 residues. The chain's CDR3 is CASSVNGGGAFF. For the CDR3, the DNA is TGTGCCAGTAGTGTTAACGGGGGTGGAGCTTTCTTT.

The chain recombines TRBV28 with TRBJ1-5; 10 bases agree with TRBD1. The CDR3 has 14 amino acids. J lost 7 bases, V lost 6 bases, and 6 bases had no gene match. In germline, CDR1 is MDHEN, CDR2 SYDVKM. The CDR3 region is CASSRDRGRQPQHF. In DNA, the CDR3 is TGTGCCAGCAGCCGAGACAGGGGGCGGCAGCCCCAGCATTTT.